A selection of T cell receptor beta chains follows, all from one sample in a study of T cell changes during pregnancy in multiple sclerosis. Generated by immunoSEQ multiplex PCR, the TCRdb table keeps only in-frame clones and is missing some. The sample yields under 85,000 clones, under 90% seen once. Source: peripheral blood, taken after pregnancy. Receptor source: a female donor in good health, enrolled as a control in a pregnancy study. The CDR3 runs from the conserved cysteine through the conserved F or W. Each record gives: clone size, D gene, J gene, V gene, CDR3 protein. A D gene is named only where the DNA matches it firmly. A clone size is listed for some rows: how often the clone was seen (once, few, many), or a class if it is expanded.

clone_size: few
d_call: NA
j_call: TRBJ1-1
v_call: TRBV21-1
cdr3_aa: CASSKAATTEAFF

clone_size: NA
d_call: TRBD1
j_call: TRBJ1-5
v_call: TRBV2
cdr3_aa: CASATQGGSNQPQHF

clone_size: NA
d_call: NA
j_call: TRBJ1-2
v_call: TRBV18
cdr3_aa: CASSPPWPGVSQLEVNYGYTF

clone_size: NA
d_call: TRBD2
j_call: TRBJ2-1
v_call: TRBV9
cdr3_aa: CASSALLAGGYNEQFF

clone_size: NA
d_call: NA
j_call: TRBJ2-5
v_call: TRBV7-2
cdr3_aa: CASSLELVQETQYF

clone_size: NA
d_call: NA
j_call: TRBJ1-1
v_call: TRBV6-5
cdr3_aa: CASSWARGTEAFF

clone_size: NA
d_call: NA
j_call: TRBJ1-1
v_call: TRBV6-5
cdr3_aa: CASLQAMNTEAFF

clone_size: NA
d_call: TRBD1
j_call: TRBJ1-4
v_call: TRBV27
cdr3_aa: CASSSKTGATNEKLFF

clone_size: NA
d_call: NA
j_call: TRBJ2-2
v_call: TRBV27
cdr3_aa: CATTPGMIPNTGELFF

clone_size: NA
d_call: TRBD1
j_call: TRBJ2-7
v_call: TRBV4-3
cdr3_aa: CASSQVTGGSYEQYF

clone_size: NA
d_call: TRBD1
j_call: TRBJ1-3
v_call: TRBV11-2
cdr3_aa: CASSPGTGTYSGNTIYF

clone_size: NA
d_call: NA
j_call: TRBJ2-1
v_call: TRBV27
cdr3_aa: CASSPPLANEQFF

clone_size: NA
d_call: NA
j_call: TRBJ2-1
v_call: TRBV5-1
cdr3_aa: CASSSQVDNEQFF

clone_size: NA
d_call: TRBD2
j_call: TRBJ2-2
v_call: TRBV19
cdr3_aa: CASSIPLAANTGELFF

clone_size: NA
d_call: NA
j_call: TRBJ1-5
v_call: TRBV6-5
cdr3_aa: CASSGGYGNQPQHF

clone_size: few
d_call: NA
j_call: TRBJ1-5
v_call: TRBV30
cdr3_aa: CAWSVQGGQPQHF

clone_size: NA
d_call: NA
j_call: TRBJ1-1
v_call: TRBV6-5
cdr3_aa: CASSYLQGEAFF

clone_size: NA
d_call: TRBD1
j_call: TRBJ1-3
v_call: TRBV7-8
cdr3_aa: CASSEGTAGNTIYF

clone_size: NA
d_call: NA
j_call: TRBJ2-7
v_call: TRBV6-5
cdr3_aa: CASRASYEQYF

clone_size: NA
d_call: NA
j_call: TRBJ2-7
v_call: TRBV5-4
cdr3_aa: CASSPDSTSYEQYF

clone_size: NA
d_call: TRBD1
j_call: TRBJ1-2
v_call: TRBV18
cdr3_aa: CASSPGQGRIDYGYTF

clone_size: NA
d_call: NA
j_call: TRBJ2-5
v_call: TRBV5-4
cdr3_aa: CASSLFSQETQYF

clone_size: NA
d_call: NA
j_call: TRBJ1-4
v_call: TRBV6-5
cdr3_aa: CASSYFESSNEKLFF

clone_size: NA
d_call: TRBD1
j_call: TRBJ2-7
v_call: TRBV18
cdr3_aa: CASSPGQYYEQYF

clone_size: once
d_call: NA
j_call: TRBJ2-7
v_call: TRBV6-1
cdr3_aa: CASSRGFYEQYF

clone_size: NA
d_call: NA
j_call: TRBJ1-2
v_call: TRBV4-1
cdr3_aa: CASSQDEGSYGYTF

clone_size: NA
d_call: NA
j_call: TRBJ2-2
v_call: TRBV27
cdr3_aa: CASSYQQANTGELFF

clone_size: NA
d_call: NA
j_call: TRBJ1-5
v_call: TRBV30
cdr3_aa: CAWRGGGNQPQHF

clone_size: NA
d_call: NA
j_call: TRBJ1-1
v_call: TRBV19
cdr3_aa: CASSIHRQVWNTEAFF

clone_size: NA
d_call: TRBD1
j_call: TRBJ2-7
v_call: TRBV29-1
cdr3_aa: CSVGDRDLSYEQYF

clone_size: NA
d_call: TRBD1
j_call: TRBJ2-5
v_call: TRBV25-1
cdr3_aa: CASKGQDQETQYF

clone_size: NA
d_call: NA
j_call: TRBJ2-7
v_call: TRBV7-2
cdr3_aa: CASSLEYSGEQYF

clone_size: NA
d_call: TRBD1
j_call: TRBJ1-1
v_call: TRBV7-9
cdr3_aa: CASSLATGGTEAFF

clone_size: NA
d_call: NA
j_call: TRBJ2-7
v_call: TRBV10-3
cdr3_aa: CAISEEVAYEQYF

clone_size: NA
d_call: TRBD1
j_call: TRBJ1-1
v_call: TRBV30
cdr3_aa: CACLPGTVNTEAFF

clone_size: NA
d_call: TRBD1
j_call: TRBJ1-4
v_call: TRBV9
cdr3_aa: CASSPRTGKGSEKLFF

clone_size: NA
d_call: NA
j_call: TRBJ2-5
v_call: TRBV7-6
cdr3_aa: CASSLVTGTQYF

clone_size: NA
d_call: TRBD1
j_call: TRBJ1-4
v_call: TRBV25-1
cdr3_aa: CASRPGQYNEKLFF

clone_size: few
d_call: NA
j_call: TRBJ2-7
v_call: TRBV6-5
cdr3_aa: CASSYFGGSYEQYF

clone_size: NA
d_call: TRBD2
j_call: TRBJ2-3
v_call: TRBV5-1
cdr3_aa: CASSLDLGGSPDTQYF

clone_size: NA
d_call: TRBD1
j_call: TRBJ2-1
v_call: TRBV27
cdr3_aa: CASSFRTGGNEQFF

clone_size: NA
d_call: TRBD1
j_call: TRBJ2-7
v_call: TRBV19
cdr3_aa: CASSISTGGAYEQYF

clone_size: NA
d_call: NA
j_call: TRBJ1-1
v_call: TRBV6-1
cdr3_aa: CASSRGQIEAFF

clone_size: NA
d_call: TRBD1
j_call: TRBJ2-1
v_call: TRBV29-1
cdr3_aa: CSVVGQGSYNEQFF

clone_size: NA
d_call: TRBD2
j_call: TRBJ2-1
v_call: TRBV5-1
cdr3_aa: CASSLTGTSANEQFF

clone_size: NA
d_call: TRBD1
j_call: TRBJ2-1
v_call: TRBV6-1
cdr3_aa: CASSPQDRGTNEQFF

clone_size: NA
d_call: NA
j_call: TRBJ1-2
v_call: TRBV7-2
cdr3_aa: CASSPQAGGAYGYTF

clone_size: NA
d_call: TRBD1
j_call: TRBJ1-5
v_call: TRBV29-1
cdr3_aa: CSVSGQSSNQPQHF

clone_size: NA
d_call: NA
j_call: TRBJ1-2
v_call: TRBV21-1
cdr3_aa: CASSKAHRSCVGYGYTF

clone_size: NA
d_call: NA
j_call: TRBJ1-2
v_call: TRBV27
cdr3_aa: CAIDRNYGYTF

clone_size: NA
d_call: NA
j_call: TRBJ1-5
v_call: TRBV2
cdr3_aa: CASSEEMGAYNQPQHF

clone_size: NA
d_call: TRBD1
j_call: TRBJ1-6
v_call: TRBV7-2
cdr3_aa: CASSLSTLGQGRASPLHF

clone_size: NA
d_call: TRBD2
j_call: TRBJ2-6
v_call: TRBV29-1
cdr3_aa: CSVSSGAGANVLTF

clone_size: NA
d_call: NA
j_call: TRBJ1-2
v_call: TRBV5-1
cdr3_aa: CASSLAGRVFYGYTF

clone_size: NA
d_call: NA
j_call: TRBJ2-1
v_call: TRBV6-4
cdr3_aa: CASSDSDNNEQFF